This entry lists 3 T cell receptor beta chains sequenced from one sample in a study of beta chain features in type 1 diabetes. Study results and limitations: A moderate, significant TCRB CDR3 shortening appeared in type 1 diabetes across four CD4+ subsets.

Isolated RNA was reverse transcribed in full, so expressed TCRB transcripts were sequenced. The method was immunoSEQ multiplex PCR; TCRdb's version includes in-frame clones alone and lacks a portion of them. Of a few hundred thousand clones detected, roughly 10% appear once; the ten largest clones hold about 0.018%. The antigens for these receptors are not known. What was sequenced was naive CD4+ T cells from blood. The receptors were sampled from a man aged 25 to 40 with type 1 diabetes.

The rearrangement links TRBV30 to TRBJ1-5, with D possibly being TRBD1 (5 bases). Trimming stripped 1 base from V and 3 bases from J, with 7 bases between. The CDR3 is 13 residues long. Germline values: CDR1 GTSNPN, CDR2 SVGIG (reference sequence). CDR3 sequence: CAWSGGLNQPQHF. CDR3 nucleotide sequence: TGTGCCTGGAGTGGGGGCCTCAATCAGCCCCAGCATTTT.

The chain employs TRBV5-4 and TRBJ1-4, with D uncertain. Germline CDR1 SGHNT, CDR2 YYREEE (reference sequence). V was shortened by 3 bases and J by 9 bases, with 12 bases between the two germline ends. The CDR3 is 13 residues long. The CDR3 nucleotides are TGTGCCAGCAGCTCCGTGGGCCTTCAAAAACTGTTTTTT. It is translated as CASSSVGLQKLFF.

The V call is TRBV27, the J call TRBJ1-6; TRBD1 aligns across 11 bases. The CDR3 extends over 13 amino acids. From germline, CDR1 is MNHEY and CDR2 SMNVEV (reference sequence). Germline trimming cut 7 bases from V and 13 bases from J; bases unmatched to any gene: 6. CDR3 sequence: CASTWDRGFPLHF. Here the CDR3 DNA reads TGTGCCAGCACTTGGGACAGGGGGTTTCCCCTCCACTTT.